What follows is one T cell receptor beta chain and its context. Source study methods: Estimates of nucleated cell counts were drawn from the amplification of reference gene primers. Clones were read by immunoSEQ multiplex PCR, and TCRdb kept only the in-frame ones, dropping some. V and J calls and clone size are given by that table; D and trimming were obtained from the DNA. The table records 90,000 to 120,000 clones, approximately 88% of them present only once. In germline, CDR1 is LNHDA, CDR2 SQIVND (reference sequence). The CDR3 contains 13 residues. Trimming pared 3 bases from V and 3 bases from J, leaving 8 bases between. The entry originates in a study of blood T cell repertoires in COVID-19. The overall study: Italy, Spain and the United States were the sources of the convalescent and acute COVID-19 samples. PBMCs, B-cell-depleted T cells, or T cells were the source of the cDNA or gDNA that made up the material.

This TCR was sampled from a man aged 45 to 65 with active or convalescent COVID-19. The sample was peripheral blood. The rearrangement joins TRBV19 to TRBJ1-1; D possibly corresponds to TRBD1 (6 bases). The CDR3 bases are TGTGCCAGTAGTATTTACAGGGACACTGAAGCTTTCTTT. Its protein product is CASSIYRDTEAFF.